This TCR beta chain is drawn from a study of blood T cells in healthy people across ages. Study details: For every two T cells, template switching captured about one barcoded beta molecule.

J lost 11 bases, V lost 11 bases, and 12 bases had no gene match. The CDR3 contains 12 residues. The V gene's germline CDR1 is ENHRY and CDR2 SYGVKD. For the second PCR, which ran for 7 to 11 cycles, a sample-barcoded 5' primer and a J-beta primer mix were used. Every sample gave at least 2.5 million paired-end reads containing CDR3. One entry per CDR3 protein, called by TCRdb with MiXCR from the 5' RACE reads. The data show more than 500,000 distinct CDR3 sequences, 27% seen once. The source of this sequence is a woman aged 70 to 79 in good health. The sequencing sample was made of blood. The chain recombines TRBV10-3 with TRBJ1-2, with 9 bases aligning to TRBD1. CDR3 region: CASRGQGDDYTF. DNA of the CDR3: TGTGCCTCCAGGGGACAGGGAGATGATTACACCTTC.